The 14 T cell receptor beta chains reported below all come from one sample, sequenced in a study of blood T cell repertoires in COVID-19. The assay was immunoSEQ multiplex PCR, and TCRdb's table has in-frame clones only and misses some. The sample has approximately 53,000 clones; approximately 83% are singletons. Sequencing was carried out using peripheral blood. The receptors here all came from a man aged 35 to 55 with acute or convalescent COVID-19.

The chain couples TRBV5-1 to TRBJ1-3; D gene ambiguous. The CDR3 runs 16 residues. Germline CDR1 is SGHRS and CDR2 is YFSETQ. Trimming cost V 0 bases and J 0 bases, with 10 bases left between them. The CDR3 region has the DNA TGCGCCAGCAGCTTGGTTGGGCAGAACTCTGGAAACACCATATATTTT. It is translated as CASSLVGQNSGNTIYF. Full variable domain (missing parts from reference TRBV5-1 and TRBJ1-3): KAGVTQTPRYLIKTRGQQVTLSCSPISGHRSVSWYQQTPGQGLQFLFEYFSETQRNKGNFPGRFSGRQFSNSRSEMNVSTLELGDSALYLCASSLVGQNSGNTIYFGEGSWLTVV.

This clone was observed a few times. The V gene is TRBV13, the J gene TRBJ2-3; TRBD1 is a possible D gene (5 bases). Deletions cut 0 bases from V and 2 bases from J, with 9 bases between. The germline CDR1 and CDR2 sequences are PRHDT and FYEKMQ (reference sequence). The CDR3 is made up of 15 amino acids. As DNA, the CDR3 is TGTGCCAGCAGCTTAGGGCAGGGCCTCACAGATACGCAGTATTTT. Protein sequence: CASSLGQGLTDTQYF. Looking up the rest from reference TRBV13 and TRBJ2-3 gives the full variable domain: AAGVIQSPRHLIKEKRETATLKCYPIPRHDTVYWYQQGPGQDPQFLISFYEKMQSDKGSIPDRFSAQQFSDYHSELNMSSLELGDSALYFCASSLGQGLTDTQYFGPGTRLTVL.

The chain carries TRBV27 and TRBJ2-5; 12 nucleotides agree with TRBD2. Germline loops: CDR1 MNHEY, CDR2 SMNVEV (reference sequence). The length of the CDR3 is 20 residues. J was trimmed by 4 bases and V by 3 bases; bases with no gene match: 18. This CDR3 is CASSFRAPGASGGVGETQYF. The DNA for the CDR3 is TGTGCCAGCAGTTTCAGAGCGCCTGGGGCTAGCGGGGGGGTGGGAGAGACCCAGTACTTC.

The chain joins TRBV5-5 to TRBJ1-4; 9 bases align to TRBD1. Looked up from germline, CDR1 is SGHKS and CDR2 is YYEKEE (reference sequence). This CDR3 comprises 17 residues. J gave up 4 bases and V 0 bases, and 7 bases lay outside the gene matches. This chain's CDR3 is CASSLGSRQGGNEKLFF. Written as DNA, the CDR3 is TGTGCCAGCAGCTTGGGGAGCAGACAGGGGGGTAATGAAAAACTGTTTTTT.

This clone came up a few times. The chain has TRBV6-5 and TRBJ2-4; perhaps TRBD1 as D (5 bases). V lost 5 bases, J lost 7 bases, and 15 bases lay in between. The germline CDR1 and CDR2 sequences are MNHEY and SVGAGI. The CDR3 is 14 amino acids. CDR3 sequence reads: CASSPQGISNIQYF. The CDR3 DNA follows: TGTGCCAGCAGTCCCCAGGGAATTAGTAACATTCAGTACTTC.

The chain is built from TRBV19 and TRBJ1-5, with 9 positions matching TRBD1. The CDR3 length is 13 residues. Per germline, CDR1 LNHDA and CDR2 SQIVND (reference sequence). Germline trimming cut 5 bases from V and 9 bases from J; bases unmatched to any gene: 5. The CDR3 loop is CASSVTGGPPQHF. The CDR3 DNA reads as TGTGCCAGTAGTGTCACAGGGGGCCCGCCCCAGCATTTT. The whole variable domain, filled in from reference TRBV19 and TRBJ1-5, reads DGGITQSPKYLFRKEGQNVTLSCEQNLNHDAMYWYRQDPGQGLRLIYYSQIVNDFQKGDIAEGYSVSREKKESFPLTVTSAQKNPTAFYLCASSVTGGPPQHFGDGTRLSIL.

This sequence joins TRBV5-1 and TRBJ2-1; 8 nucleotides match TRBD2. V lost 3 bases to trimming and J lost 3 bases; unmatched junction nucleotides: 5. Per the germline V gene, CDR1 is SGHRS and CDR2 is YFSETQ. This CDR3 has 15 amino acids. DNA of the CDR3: TGCGCCAGCAGCTCCGGGGGGGAGGTCTACAATGAGCAGTTCTTC. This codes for CASSSGGEVYNEQFF. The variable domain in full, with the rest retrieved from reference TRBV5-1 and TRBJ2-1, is KAGVTQTPRYLIKTRGQQVTLSCSPISGHRSVSWYQQTPGQGLQFLFEYFSETQRNKGNFPGRFSGRQFSNSRSEMNVSTLELGDSALYLCASSSGGEVYNEQFFGPGTRLTVL.

DNA for the CDR3: TGTGCCAGCTCACCACAGGGGAATGGCTACACCTTC. It translates to CASSPQGNGYTF. The J gene is TRBJ1-2, the V gene TRBV18, with a weak D call TRBD1 (5 bases). In germline, CDR1 is KGHSH, CDR2 LQKENI. This CDR3 has 12 amino acids. V lost 1 base, J lost 6 bases, and 6 bases lay in between. Using reference TRBV18 and TRBJ1-2 for the parts outside the CDR3, the full variable domain is NAGVMQNPRHLVRRRGQEARLRCSPMKGHSHVYWYRQLPEEGLKFMVYLQKENIIDESGMPKERFSAEFPKEGPSILRIQQVVRGDSAAYFCASSPQGNGYTFGSGTRLTVV.

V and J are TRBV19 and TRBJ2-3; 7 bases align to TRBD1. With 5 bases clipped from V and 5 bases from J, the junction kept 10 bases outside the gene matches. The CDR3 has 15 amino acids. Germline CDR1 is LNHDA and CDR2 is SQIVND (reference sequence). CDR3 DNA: TGTGCCAGTAGTCCCCTACAGGGGCGAGGAGATACGCAGTATTTT. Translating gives CASSPLQGRGDTQYF.

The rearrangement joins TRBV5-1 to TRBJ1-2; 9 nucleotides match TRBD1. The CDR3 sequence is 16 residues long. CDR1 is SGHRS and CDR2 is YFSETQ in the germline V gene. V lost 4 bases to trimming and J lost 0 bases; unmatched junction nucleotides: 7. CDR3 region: CASSLGQGRTNYGYTF. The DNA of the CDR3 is TGCGCCAGCAGCCTCGGACAGGGGAGGACTAACTATGGCTACACCTTC.

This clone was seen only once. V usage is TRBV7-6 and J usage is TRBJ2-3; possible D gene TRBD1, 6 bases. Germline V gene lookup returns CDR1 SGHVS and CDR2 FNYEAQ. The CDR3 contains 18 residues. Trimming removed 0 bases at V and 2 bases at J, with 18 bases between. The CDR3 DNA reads TGTGCCAGCAGCTTAGCCCCTCCTGCAGGGGCTCCCACAGATACGCAGTATTTT. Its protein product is CASSLAPPAGAPTDTQYF.

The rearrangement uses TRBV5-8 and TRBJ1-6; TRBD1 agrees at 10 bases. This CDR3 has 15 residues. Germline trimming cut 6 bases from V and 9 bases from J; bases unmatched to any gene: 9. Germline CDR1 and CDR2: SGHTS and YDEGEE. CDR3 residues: CASTLRGQGTSPLHF. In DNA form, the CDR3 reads TGTGCCAGCACACTTCGGGGACAGGGGACTTCACCCCTCCACTTT.

The CDR3 spells CASSWDWEGVYGYTF. CDR3 bases: TGCGCCAGCAGCTGGGACTGGGAAGGAGTCTATGGCTACACCTTC. The rearrangement links TRBV5-1 to TRBJ1-2; TRBD1 is a possible D gene (5 bases). V was shortened by 3 bases and J by 4 bases, with 16 bases between the two germline ends. From germline, CDR1 is SGHRS and CDR2 YFSETQ. The CDR3 is made up of 15 amino acids.

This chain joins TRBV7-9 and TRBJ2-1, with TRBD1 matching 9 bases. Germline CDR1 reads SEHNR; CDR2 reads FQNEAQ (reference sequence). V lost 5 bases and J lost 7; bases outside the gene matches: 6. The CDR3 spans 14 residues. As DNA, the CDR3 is TGTGCCAGCAGCCCACAGGGGGCTATGAATGAGCAGTTCTTC. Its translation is CASSPQGAMNEQFF.